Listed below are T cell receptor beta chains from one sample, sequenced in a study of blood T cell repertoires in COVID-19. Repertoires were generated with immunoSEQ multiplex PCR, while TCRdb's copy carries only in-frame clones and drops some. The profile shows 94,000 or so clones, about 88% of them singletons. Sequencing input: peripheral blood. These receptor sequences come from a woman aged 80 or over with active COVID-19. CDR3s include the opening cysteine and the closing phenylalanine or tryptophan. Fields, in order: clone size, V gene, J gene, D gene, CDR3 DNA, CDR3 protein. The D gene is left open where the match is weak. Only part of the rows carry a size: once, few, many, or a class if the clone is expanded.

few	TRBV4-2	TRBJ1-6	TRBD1	TGTGCCAGCAGCCAAGGCGGCACAGGGGATAGGGCCCTCCACTTT	CASSQGGTGDRALHF
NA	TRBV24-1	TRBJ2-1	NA	TGTGCCACCTCTTTCAGCGGAAGCTCCTACAATGAGCAGTTCTTC	CATSFSGSSYNEQFF
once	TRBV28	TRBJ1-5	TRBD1	TGTGCCAGCAAACTCTTCCTGGACAGGATGGATCAGCCCCAGCATTTT	CASKLFLDRMDQPQHF
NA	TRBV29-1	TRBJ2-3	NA	TGCAGCGTTGAGAGTGTAGATACGCAGTATTTT	CSVESVDTQYF
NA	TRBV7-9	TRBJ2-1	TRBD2	TGTGCCAGCAGCCCCTCCCCTCGGACTAGCGGGAAATCCTACAATGAGCAGTTCTTC	CASSPSPRTSGKSYNEQFF
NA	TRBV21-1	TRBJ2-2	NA	TGTGCCAGCAGCATTCCGGGACTAGGTTTCGGGGAGCTGTTTTTT	CASSIPGLGFGELFF
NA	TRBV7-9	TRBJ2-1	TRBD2	TGTGCCAGCAGCTTAGGCGGGACTAGCGGCTCCTACAATGAGCAGTTCTTC	CASSLGGTSGSYNEQFF
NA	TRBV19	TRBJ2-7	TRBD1	TGTGCCAGTAGTAACCGGGACAGGGCTCCCTACGAGCAGTACTTC	CASSNRDRAPYEQYF
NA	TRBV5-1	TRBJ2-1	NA	TGCGCCAGCAGCTTGACTTTTTCTGGGTTTGGGGGACTCAATGAGCAGTTCTTC	CASSLTFSGFGGLNEQFF
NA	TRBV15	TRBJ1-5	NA	TGTGCCACCAGCAGGGAGGGCGGGTCGGACTCCCGTTCGCCCCAGCATTTT	CATSREGGSDSRSPQHF
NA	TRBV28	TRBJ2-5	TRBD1	TGTGCCAGCAGTCCCCGGACAGGGCGAGAGACCCAGTACTTC	CASSPRTGRETQYF
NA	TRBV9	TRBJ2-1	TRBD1	TGTGCCAGCAGCGTCGCAGGGGGCCAGCAATACAATGAGCAGTTCTTC	CASSVAGGQQYNEQFF
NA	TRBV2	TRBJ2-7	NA	TGTGCCAGCAGTGAGGGCTCGCTTTCCTACGAGCAGTACTTC	CASSEGSLSYEQYF
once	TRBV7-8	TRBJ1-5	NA	TGTGCCAGCAGCTTATTCTCGACAGTCTATAGCAATCAGCCCCAGCATTTT	CASSLFSTVYSNQPQHF
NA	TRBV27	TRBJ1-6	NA	TGTGCCAGCAGCCCGACAAGGGGACATTTGGGACGCCGTTCACCCCTCCACTTT	CASSPTRGHLGRRSPLHF
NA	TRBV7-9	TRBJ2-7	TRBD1	TGTGCCAGCAGCCCTCGGACAGGACAATACTACGAGCAGTACTTC	CASSPRTGQYYEQYF
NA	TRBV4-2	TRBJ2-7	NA	TGTGCCAGCAGCCAAGGACTGGGTAGCGGTAGCTCCTACGAGCAGTACTTC	CASSQGLGSGSSYEQYF
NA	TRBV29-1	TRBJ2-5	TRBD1	TGCAGCGTTGAAAGACAGGGGTTCGGAAAGACCCAGTACTTC	CSVERQGFGKTQYF
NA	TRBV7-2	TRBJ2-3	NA	TGTGCCAGCAGCTCTCCAGGGAAGGATACGCAGTATTTT	CASSSPGKDTQYF
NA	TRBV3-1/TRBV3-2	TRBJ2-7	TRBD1	TGTGCCAGCAGCCAAGGGAGACAGGGGGCCTACGAGCAGTACTTC	CASSQGRQGAYEQYF
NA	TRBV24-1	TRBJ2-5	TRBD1	TGTGCCACCAGTGATTTAACAGGGGGAGAGACCCAGTACTTC	CATSDLTGGETQYF
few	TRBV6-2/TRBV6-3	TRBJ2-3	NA	TGTGCCAGCAGTTACTCGACCTTATTCCGGACATCCGTAATGGATACGCAGTATTTT	CASSYSTLFRTSVMDTQYF
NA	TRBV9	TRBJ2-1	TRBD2	TGTGCCAGCAGCGTGGTTCGGACTAGCGGATACAATGAGCAGTTCTTC	CASSVVRTSGYNEQFF
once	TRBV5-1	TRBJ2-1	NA	TGCGCCAGCAGCCGAGGGTCCGACTCCTACAATGAGCAGTTCTTC	CASSRGSDSYNEQFF
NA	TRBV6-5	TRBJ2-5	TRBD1	TGTGCCAGCAGTTACGGGACAGGGCGAGAGACCCAGTACTTC	CASSYGTGRETQYF
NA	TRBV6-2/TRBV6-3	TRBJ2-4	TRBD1	TGTGCCAGCAGCTTAACAGGGGGCTTGGCCAAAAACATTCAGTACTTC	CASSLTGGLAKNIQYF
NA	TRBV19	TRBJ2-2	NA	TGTGCCAGTAGTATAGCTGGAGGAAGACACGGGGAGCTGTTTTTT	CASSIAGGRHGELFF
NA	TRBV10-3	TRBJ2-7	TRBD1	TGTGCCCCCCGAACAGGGGGCTCGTTCGAGCAGTACTTC	CAPRTGGSFEQYF
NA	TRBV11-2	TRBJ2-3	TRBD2	TGTGCCAGCAGCTTAATCGGATCGCGGGGGACGCAGTATTTT	CASSLIGSRGTQYF
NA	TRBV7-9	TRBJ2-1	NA	TGTGCCAGCAGCTTTACTAGGGTTCTTACCTATGAGCAGTTCTTC	CASSFTRVLTYEQFF
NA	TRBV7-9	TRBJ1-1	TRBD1	TGTGCCAGCAGCTGGTTGACAGGGGTCTTGAACACTGAAGCTTTCTTT	CASSWLTGVLNTEAFF
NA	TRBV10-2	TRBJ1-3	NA	TGCGCCAGCACCCCCACAGGGAGTGGAAACACCATATATTTT	CASTPTGSGNTIYF
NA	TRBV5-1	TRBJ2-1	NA	TGCGCCAGCAGCCGAACGCGAGCGGAGTACAATGAGCAGTTCTTC	CASSRTRAEYNEQFF
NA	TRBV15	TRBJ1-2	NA	TGTGCCACCAGCAGAGCTTTGGCAGGGGCTTATAGCTACACCTTC	CATSRALAGAYSYTF
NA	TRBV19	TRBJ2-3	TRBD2	TGTGCCAGTAGTGGGGCCTTCGGACTAGCGCGTAGCACAGATACGCAGTATTTT	CASSGAFGLARSTDTQYF
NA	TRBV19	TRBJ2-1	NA	TGTGCCAGTAGTCCCAATCGGGTTAGTCATGAGCAGTTCTTC	CASSPNRVSHEQFF
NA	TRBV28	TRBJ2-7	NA	TGTGCCAGCAGCTCCCACGGCCCTACGGGCGAGCAGTACTTC	CASSSHGPTGEQYF
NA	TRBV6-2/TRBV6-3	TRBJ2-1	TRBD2	TGTGCCAGCAGCGATAGCGGGAGATCCTACAATGAGCAGTTCTTC	CASSDSGRSYNEQFF
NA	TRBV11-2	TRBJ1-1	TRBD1	TGTGCCAGCAGCAATAACAGGGGGGGAACTGAAGCTTTCTTT	CASSNNRGGTEAFF
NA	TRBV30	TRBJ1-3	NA	TGTGCCTGGAGTTGGCCGCTGCTGTCTGGAAACACCATATATTTT	CAWSWPLLSGNTIYF
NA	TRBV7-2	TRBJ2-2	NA	TGTGCCAGCAGCTTAGACGAGGGCGGGGAGCTGTTTTTT	CASSLDEGGELFF
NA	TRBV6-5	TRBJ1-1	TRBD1	TGTGCCAGCAGTTACGATGACAGGGATGCTTTCTTT	CASSYDDRDAFF
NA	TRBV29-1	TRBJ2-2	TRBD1	TGCAGCGTTCAGGGGGCGCGGACCGGGGAGCTGTTTTTT	CSVQGARTGELFF
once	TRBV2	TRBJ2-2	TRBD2	TGTGCCAGCAGTGATACGCGGGAGGGCCCAGCCGGGGAGCTGTTTTTT	CASSDTREGPAGELFF
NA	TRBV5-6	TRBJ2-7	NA	TGTGCCAGCAGCTTGGATACGGGGATGTGGGGCGAGCAGTACTTC	CASSLDTGMWGEQYF
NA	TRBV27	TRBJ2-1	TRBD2	TGTGCCAGCAGTTTGTGGGGGGGCAATGAGCAGTTCTTC	CASSLWGGNEQFF
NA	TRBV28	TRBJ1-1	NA	TGTGCCAGCCAACACCCCACGAACACTGAAGCTTTCTTT	CASQHPTNTEAFF
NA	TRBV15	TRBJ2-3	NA	TGTGCCACCAGCAGAGAGCGCGGTGGAAGCCAGGGGGATACGCAGTATTTT	CATSRERGGSQGDTQYF
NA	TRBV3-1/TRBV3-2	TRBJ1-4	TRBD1	TGTGCCAGCAGCCCGGACAGGGTCGTGGAAAAACTGTTTTTT	CASSPDRVVEKLFF
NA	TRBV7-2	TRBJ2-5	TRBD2	TGTGCCAGCAGCTTATTAGTACTAGCGGGAGCCCAAGAGACCCAGTACTTC	CASSLLVLAGAQETQYF
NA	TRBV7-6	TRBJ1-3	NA	TGTGCCAGCAGCTTTTCCCAGGGTCGTGGAAACACCATATATTTT	CASSFSQGRGNTIYF
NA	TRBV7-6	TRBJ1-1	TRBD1	TGTGCCAGCAGCTACCCGGGACAGGGGGCTCCCACTGAAGCTTTCTTT	CASSYPGQGAPTEAFF
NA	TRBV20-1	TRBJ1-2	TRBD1	TGCAGTGCTAGTCATGACAGGGGGCATGGCTACACCTTC	CSASHDRGHGYTF